This T cell receptor (beta chain) stems from a study of response to subunit inactivated influenza vaccine listed by TCRdb under 2018. The study in broad terms: Deep quantitative profiling of the T cell receptor repertoire was used in the study to follow responses to a trivalent subunit inactivated influenza vaccine. The paper's findings and limits, for the study overall: According to the authors, only a limited number of new T cells may be recruited by each seasonal influenza vaccination.

The receptor library was made with RT-PCR. Sequencing used an Illumina HiSeq 2500. TCRdb trimmed public reads at Q25 via fastp, called clones via MiXCR and kept in-frame beta chains. CDR3 protein duplicates are merged, each entry listing the most common genes and DNA. Recorded for this sample are 650,000 to 850,000 distinct CDR3 sequences; 11% to 15% of them occurred a single time. The biggest ten clones account for 6.5% to 8.5% of the sample. V gives up 4 bases and J gives up 1 base, and the segment between their germline ends measures 10 bases. According to the germline V gene, CDR1 reads SGHTA and CDR2 reads FQGNSA. Its CDR3 holds 15 amino acids, cysteine through phenylalanine. CDR3 DNA is the only sequence kept; it has 45 bases, read in frame from the first base. Remarks on this clonotype: Its antigen is unknown. No per-base quality is available; no much larger clone lies one base away.

Here the sequenced sample was PBMCs from blood, taken 14 to 15 days before vaccination. This receptor was identified in a man aged 45-65 years who received an inactivated influenza vaccine. Donor details come from another sample of the same person, matched by shared clones. Recombination joined TRBV7-2 with TRBJ2-2; the D segment could be TRBD2, given 5 matching bases. The DNA reads as follows: TGTGCCAGCAGCTGGGCGCGGGTGAACACCGGGGAGCTGTTTTTT. Its protein product is CASSWARVNTGELFF.